Below are 9 T cell receptor beta chains sequenced from a single sample in a study of Graves' ophthalmopathy and Graves' hyperthyroidism. RNA transcripts provided the template for amplifying TCR beta CDR3 regions. First-round RT-PCR relied on HTBI primers, and a second-round multiplex PCR came next. TCRdb passed the multiplex PCR reads through MiXCR, listing each CDR3 protein once. The sample holds hundreds of thousands of distinct CDR3 sequences, 40% seen once. Input material: peripheral blood. These receptors came from an adult man with Graves' ophthalmopathy.

The chain joins TRBV2 to TRBJ1-6; D perhaps matches TRBD1 (5 bases). This CDR3 contains 15 residues. Germline values: CDR1 SNHLY, CDR2 FYNNEI. V gave up 6 bases and J gave up 7 bases, with 16 bases separating them. The CDR3 loop reads CASRTGRASNSPLHF. The DNA for the CDR3 is TGTGCCAGCAGGACGGGCAGGGCGTCCAATTCACCCCTCCACTTT.

The chain carries TRBV2 and TRBJ1-6, with 8 bases that match TRBD1. Germline-derived CDR1 and CDR2 are SNHLY and FYNNEI. Trimming removed 6 bases from V and 8 bases from J; junction bases left unmatched: 9. The CDR3 is 15 residues long. The CDR3: CASRPTDRADSPLHF. In DNA, the CDR3 is TGTGCCAGCAGACCCACGGACAGGGCTGATTCACCCCTCCACTTT.

V is TRBV2 and J is TRBJ1-2, with TRBD1 matching over 9 bases. The CDR3 loop spans 12 amino acids. CDR1 is SNHLY, CDR2 FYNNEI, per germline. The V gene end was trimmed by 8 bases and the J gene end by 13 bases; junction bases not matched to a gene: 11. The CDR3 DNA sequence: TGTGCCAGCCACCGGGACAGGGTGCGTCGCACCTTC. It specifies CASHRDRVRRTF. The variable domain in full, with the rest retrieved from reference TRBV2 and TRBJ1-2, is EPEVTQTPSHQVTQMGQEVILRCVPISNHLYFYWYRQILGQKVEFLVSFYNNEISEKSEIFDDQFSVERPDGSNFTLKIRSTKLEDSAMYFCASHRDRVRRTFGSGTRLTVV.

This clonotype was detected many times. The CDR3 is CATSDGRVSYGYTF. The CDR3 DNA reads TGTGCCACCAGTGATGGTAGGGTCAGCTATGGCTACACCTTC. The chain couples TRBV24-1 to TRBJ1-2; no clear D gene. There are 14 residues in the CDR3. The V gene lost 3 bases and the J gene lost 4 bases, with 11 bases spanning the gap. Per germline, CDR1 KGHDR and CDR2 SFDVKD.

This chain joins TRBV10-3 and TRBJ1-1; 8 nucleotides match TRBD1. The CDR3 loop spans 14 amino acids. V lost 10 bases and J lost 4; bases outside the gene matches: 11. Germline V gene lookup returns CDR1 ENHRY and CDR2 SYGVKD. This CDR3 is CASKRTGLGTEAFF. The CDR3 DNA sequence: TGTGCCAGTAAAAGGACAGGGTTGGGCACTGAAGCTTTCTTT.

For this clonotype: One end of the junction does not line up with germline, which may come from a read error. This chain uses TRBV10-3 with TRBJ2-2; D call uncertain. The CDR3 spans 16 residues. Germline CDR1 and CDR2: ENHRY and SYGVKD. CDR3 DNA sequence: TGTGCCAGCAGTCCCTTGGGTACGGGTGCACCCGGGGAGCTGTTTTTT. As protein: CASSPLGTGAPGELFF.

The chain carries TRBV25-1 and TRBJ2-2; D is undetermined. The CDR3 has 16 residues. The germline V and J ends were trimmed by 5 bases and 4 bases, with 17 bases remaining between them. The germline gives CDR1 MGHDK, CDR2 SYGVNS. The CDR3 here is CASSYSRRTGTGELFF. For the CDR3, the DNA is TGTGCCAGCAGTTACTCGAGACGGACGGGCACCGGGGAGCTGTTTTTT. Combining the CDR3 with reference TRBV25-1 and TRBJ2-2 gives the whole variable domain EADIYQTPRYLVIGTGKKITLECSQTMGHDKMYWYQQDPGMELHLIHYSYGVNSTEKGDLSSESTVSRIRTEHFPLTLESARPSHTSQYLCASSYSRRTGTGELFFGEGSRLTVL.

Notes on this clonotype: The junction and the germline gene differ at one end; a read error may be behind it. The rearrangement links TRBV12-3 or TRBV12-4 to TRBJ1-1, with D tentatively TRBD1 (5 bases). The CDR3 has 14 amino acids. The CDR3 DNA is TGTGCCAGCGGTTTAAGGGGAGGGAACACTGAAGCTTTCTTT. This translates into CASGLRGGNTEAFF.

This clonotype came up a few times. The J gene is TRBJ2-5, the V gene TRBV12-3 or TRBV12-4, with 7 bases lining up with TRBD1. CDR3 length equals 16 residues. V shed 6 bases and J 0 bases; nucleotides not matched to a gene: 10. The CDR3 DNA reads TGTGCCAGCAGCCCTCAGGGGGTTGGCTACCAAGAGACCCAGTACTTC. Translation: CASSPQGVGYQETQYF.